This T cell receptor (beta chain) was found in a study of cytomegalovirus exposure and HLA in healthy donors. The PCR made use of 60 Vbeta and 13 Jbeta primers. Profiled with immunoSEQ multiplex PCR; TCRdb holds only in-frame clones, not every one. The table shows about 140,000 clones, with about three fifths occurring only once. V gave up 6 bases and J gave up 3 bases; unmatched junction bases: 8. This CDR3 spans 14 amino acids. CDR1 is MGHDK, CDR2 SYGVNS, per germline. Donors consisted of healthy bone marrow donors. This chain connects TRBV25-1 to TRBJ2-7, with 7 bases lining up with TRBD1. The source material was PBMCs. The receptor was derived from a male donor in good health and CMV-seronegative. The CDR3 sequence: CASSRGTAGYEQYF. DNA of the CDR3: TGTGCCAGCAGCAGGGGGACGGCAGGCTACGAGCAGTACTTC.